This paragraph reports one T cell receptor beta chain. The junction departs from germline at one end; a sequencing error may be responsible. Bone marrow was sampled from every patient at the time of active disease. This sample was included in a study of read filtering for tumor transcriptome and immune sequencing. This library used 300 to 500 ng RNA and molecular barcoded adaptors spanning alpha/delta and beta/gamma chains. TCRdb independently ran MiXCR on the reads; one entry per CDR3 protein. The sample holds 400 to 550 distinct CDR3 sequences; 79% are singletons and the top ten take under 30%. The sample consisted of a population of CD138-negative cells sorted from bone marrow. This TCR was recovered from a donor over 35 with multiple myeloma. This table probably holds off-target reads from a library built for another chain.

CDR3 DNA: TGTGCCAGCAGCTTACCGGGACATTCTTACAATAAGCAGTTCTTC. Residues: CASSLPGHSYNKQFF. This chain connects TRBV28 to TRBJ2-1, with D possibly TRBD1 on 6 matching bases. The CDR3 extends over 15 amino acids. Germline lookup yields CDR1 MDHEN and CDR2 SYDVKM.